These 15 T cell receptor beta chains originate from one sample sequenced in a study of T cell responses to AZD1222 COVID-19 vaccine. Repertoires were generated with immunoSEQ multiplex PCR, while TCRdb's copy carries only in-frame clones and drops some. This table holds 110,000 or so clones, roughly 90% found once. Sequencing used peripheral blood, obtained 28 days after the second AZD1222 dose. The receptors come from an adult who received the AZD1222 COVID-19 vaccine.

This clone was detected a few times. The CDR3: CASSLGPAGELFF. As DNA, the CDR3 is TGTGCCAGCAGTTTAGGCCCGGCCGGGGAGCTGTTTTTT. The V gene is TRBV12-3 or TRBV12-4, the J gene TRBJ2-2; D not resolved. CDR3 size: 13 residues. Trimming removed 1 base from V and 6 bases from J, with 6 bases in between.

The genes are TRBV25-1 and TRBJ1-4; D might be TRBD1 (5 bases). The DNA matches TRBJ2-2 better at its end, which makes the J call doubtful. The CDR3 spans 15 residues. Germline CDR1 and CDR2: MGHDK and SYGVNS. CDR3 bases: TGTGCCAGCAGTGCTACCGACAGCCTCCACGGGGAGCTGTTTTTT. Translated: CASSATDSLHGELFF.

V gene TRBV6-5 combines with J gene TRBJ2-7, with 9 bases fitting TRBD1. V lost 6 bases, J lost 2 bases, and 5 bases stayed unmatched. Looked up from germline, CDR1 is MNHEY and CDR2 is SVGAGI. CDR3 length equals 14 residues. DNA for the CDR3: TGTGCCAGCAGATCAACAGGGGGCCCCTACGAGCAGTACTTC. Amino acid sequence: CASRSTGGPYEQYF.

The rearrangement links TRBV7-9 to TRBJ2-3, with 10 bases matching TRBD2. After removal of 4 bases from V and 1 base from J, the junction contained 5 bases not matched to a gene. From germline, CDR1 is SEHNR and CDR2 FQNEAQ (reference sequence). The CDR3 is made up of 16 amino acids. This chain's CDR3 is CASSWASGGRTDTQYF. The DNA for the CDR3 is TGTGCCAGCAGCTGGGCTAGCGGGGGCCGCACAGATACGCAGTATTTT.

This chain links TRBV19 with TRBJ1-1, with TRBD1 identical over 7 bases. Germline CDR1 LNHDA, CDR2 SQIVND (reference sequence). V dropped 7 bases and J dropped 4; count of bases not matched to a gene: 9. This CDR3 has 14 amino acids. The CDR3 sequence is CASTMTGISTEAFF. CDR3 sequence (DNA): TGTGCCAGTACCATGACAGGGATTTCCACTGAAGCTTTCTTT.

This chain connects TRBV11-2 to TRBJ2-2; perhaps TRBD1 as D (6 bases). The germline V and J ends were trimmed by 5 bases and 1 base, with 11 bases remaining between them. Germline V gives CDR1 SGHAT, CDR2 FQNNGV. The CDR3 consists of 15 residues. CDR3 nucleotide sequence: TGTGCCAGCAGCCGTGGGGGCCAGAACACCGGGGAGCTGTTTTTT. This translates into CASSRGGQNTGELFF.

The chain employs TRBV19 and TRBJ2-2; D is unresolved. Per the germline V gene, CDR1 is LNHDA and CDR2 is SQIVND (reference sequence). This CDR3 region has 14 residues. V was shortened by 2 bases and J by 4 bases, with 8 bases between the two germline ends. CDR3: CASSIITSTGELFF. The CDR3 DNA reads TGTGCCAGTAGTATAATTACCAGCACCGGGGAGCTGTTTTTT.

CDR3 DNA: TGTGCCAGCAGGCTCCAGGGTGCTGGGTATGGCTACACCTTC. Translating it yields CASRLQGAGYGYTF. This chain links TRBV2 with TRBJ1-2, with a weak D call TRBD1 (5 bases). The V and J ends lost 6 bases and 5 bases respectively, with 16 bases between them. This CDR3 spans 14 amino acids. Germline V CDR1 and CDR2: SNHLY, FYNNEI.

V usage is TRBV27 and J usage is TRBJ2-1, with unresolved D. The CDR3 covers 17 residues. Germline loops: CDR1 MNHEY, CDR2 SMNVEV (reference sequence). Trimming shortened V by 6 bases and J by 2 bases, and 20 bases separated the two germline ends. CDR3 DNA: TGTGCCAGCAGCTCCAATTTCCCTAGTCGAGCCTACAATGAGCAGTTCTTC. Protein sequence: CASSSNFPSRAYNEQFF.

The chain employs TRBV18 and TRBJ2-3, with D unclear. The CDR3 is made up of 13 amino acids. Trimming cost V 1 base and J 2 bases, with 4 bases left between them. Germline CDR1 reads KGHSH; CDR2 reads LQKENI. In DNA, the CDR3 is TGTGCCAGCTCACCACGGGCCACAGATACGCAGTATTTT. It translates to CASSPRATDTQYF.

The gene calls are TRBV28 and TRBJ1-5, with no clear D. V lost 5 bases, J lost 0 bases, and 14 bases lay in between. CDR1 and CDR2 from the germline V gene are MDHEN and SYDVKM. There are 16 residues in the CDR3. Here the CDR3 reads CASSRSPRDSNQPQHF. The DNA of the CDR3 is TGTGCCAGCAGTCGGTCACCAAGAGATAGCAATCAGCCCCAGCATTTT.

This clone has a single count. The chain combines TRBV6-4 with TRBJ2-5, with 8 positions matching TRBD2. Looked up from germline, CDR1 is MRHNA and CDR2 is SNTAGT. The J segment lost 2 bases and the V segment lost 8 bases, leaving 19 bases of the junction unmatched. CDR3 length: 18 residues. In DNA form, the CDR3 reads TGTGCCAGCGGGTGTTCCCCCTCCCCGCGGGAGGAACAAGAGACCCAGTACTTC. This encodes CASGCSPSPREEQETQYF.

V and J are TRBV18 and TRBJ2-5, with D perhaps matching TRBD1 (5 bases). V gave up 3 bases and J gave up 5 bases, with 10 bases separating them. This CDR3 spans 13 amino acids. CDR1 is KGHSH and CDR2 is LQKENI in the germline V gene. The DNA of the CDR3 is TGTGCCAGCTCACCCCAGGGTTCCGAGACCCAGTACTTC. Protein sequence: CASSPQGSETQYF.

The chain employs TRBV5-1 and TRBJ2-2; 9 nucleotides agree with TRBD1. This CDR3 region has 15 residues. V trimming: 2 bases; J trimming: 5 bases; junction bases outside the gene matches: 4. Germline V gene sequence: CDR1 SGHRS, CDR2 YFSETQ. This chain's CDR3 is CASSFGQGTTGELFF. The CDR3 DNA reads as TGCGCCAGCAGCTTCGGACAGGGGACGACCGGGGAGCTGTTTTTT. Drawing the rest from reference TRBV5-1 and TRBJ2-2, the complete variable domain is KAGVTQTPRYLIKTRGQQVTLSCSPISGHRSVSWYQQTPGQGLQFLFEYFSETQRNKGNFPGRFSGRQFSNSRSEMNVSTLELGDSALYLCASSFGQGTTGELFFGEGSRLTVL.

The chain uses TRBV15 and TRBJ2-2; D is possibly TRBD2 (6 bases). V dropped 3 bases and J dropped 5 bases, with 10 bases sitting between them. This CDR3 comprises 14 residues. CDR1 and CDR2 (germline): LNHNV, YYDKDF (reference sequence). CDR3 residues: CATSSGTFTGELFF. The CDR3 DNA reads as TGTGCCACCAGCAGCGGGACTTTTACCGGGGAGCTGTTTTTT.